The present entry profiles one T cell receptor (beta chain) with its context. This CDR3 comprises 12 residues. The germline V and J ends were trimmed by 3 bases and 3 bases, with 5 bases remaining between them. The germline CDR1 and CDR2 sequences are SEHNR and FQNEAQ (reference sequence). The sample belongs to a study of cytomegalovirus exposure and HLA in healthy donors. Study in general: When just under 400 donors were genotyped, just over 80% of them were found to fall in the Caucasian-associated ancestry cluster.

Donors consisted of healthy bone marrow donors. PCR was performed using 60 Vbeta and 13 Jbeta primers. Generated by immunoSEQ multiplex PCR, the TCRdb table keeps only in-frame clones and is missing some. The sample has 150,000 to 200,000 clones, around 78% seen once; the top ten hold roughly 1%. The chain employs TRBV7-9 and TRBJ2-5; D call uncertain. The sequence came from a woman aged 40-49 years in good health and CMV-seronegative. The sequencing sample was made of PBMCs. As DNA, the CDR3 is TGTGCCAGCAGCTTGGGCGAAGAGACCCAGTACTTC. Amino acids: CASSLGEETQYF.